This T cell receptor (beta chain) was profiled in a study of regulatory T cells in long-lasting Graves disease. This clonotype was observed a few times. The antigen remains undetermined. Arm-PCR of CDR3 regions with iRepertoire HTBI primers generated TCR beta libraries. Each CDR3 protein gets one entry after TCRdb re-called the multiplex PCR reads with MiXCR. The sample lists over 450,000 distinct CDR3 sequences; roughly a fifth were seen once. Germline-derived CDR1 and CDR2 are SGHNT and YENEEA. The germline V and J ends were trimmed by 4 bases and 5 bases, with 15 bases remaining between them. This CDR3 has 15 residues. Stated time point: persistent/refractory GD, antithyroid drugs over 5 years with positive TRAb. RNA isolated from PBMCs was used to make the TCR library. Graves' disease diagnosis followed American Thyroid Association guidelines. Findings and caveats of the study: Clonotypes that were public and shared totalled roughly 3,000 in persistent patients versus 966 in new patients. Patients with persistent disease showed a bias toward TRBV28, TRBJ1-2 and TRBJ2-5.

This sequence was found in a female donor with Graves disease. Sample: peripheral blood mononuclear cells (PBMCs), taken when the disease was refractory, from a patient treated with antithyroid drugs. This sequence joins TRBV11-3 and TRBJ2-4, with a possible D match to TRBD1 (5 bases). The chain's CDR3 is CASSSFHLGENIQYF. CDR3 nucleotides: TGTGCCAGCAGCTCATTTCACCTAGGGGAAAACATTCAGTACTTC.